Each of the 17 T cell receptor beta chains below was sequenced from the same sample in a study of blood T cell repertoires in COVID-19. This table comes from immunoSEQ multiplex PCR, and its TCRdb copy is limited to in-frame clones, with some not included. The table has fewer than 350,000 clones, over 75% seen once. The sample comprised PBMCs or T cells enriched from blood (not recorded which). These TCRs come from a woman between 25 and 40 years old who had recovered from COVID-19.

The chain uses TRBV7-2 and TRBJ1-2, with D possibly being TRBD1 (6 bases). The CDR3 runs 15 residues. V lost 5 bases, J lost 1 base, and 14 bases lay in between. CDR1 and CDR2 from the germline V gene are SGHTA and FQGNSA. The CDR3 coding sequence is TGTGCCAGCAGCCCGGGGGGGCAGAATAACTATGGCTACACCTTC. Protein: CASSPGGQNNYGYTF.

The gene calls are TRBV27 and TRBJ2-7; maybe TRBD1 (6 bases). The CDR3 is made up of 14 amino acids. Trimming took off 4 bases at V and 6 bases at J, with 16 bases between the two ends. The germline V gene encodes CDR1 MNHEY and CDR2 SMNVEV (reference sequence). The CDR3 region has the DNA TGTGCCAGCAGTTATGTGGGGGCGAGGGGCGAGCAGTACTTC. Its protein product is CASSYVGARGEQYF.

The genes are TRBV3-1 (or the pseudogene TRBV3-2) and TRBJ1-2, with 7 bases aligning to TRBD1. This CDR3 spans 13 amino acids. Germline trimming cut 3 bases from V and 2 bases from J; bases unmatched to any gene: 0. Germline CDR1 and CDR2: LGHDT and YNNKEL (reference sequence). The DNA of the CDR3 is TGTGCCAGCAGCCAGGGACAGAACTATGGCTACACCTTC. Its translation is CASSQGQNYGYTF.

This clone was counted a single time. The chain recombines TRBV7-3 with TRBJ1-6; a possible D gene is TRBD1 (6 bases). The germline CDR1 and CDR2 sequences are SGHTA and FQGTGA. This CDR3 has 15 amino acids. V lost 1 base, J lost 10 bases, and 14 bases lay in between. This CDR3 is CASSLNGQGSSPLHF. In DNA, the CDR3 is TGTGCCAGCAGCTTAAATGGGCAGGGGAGCTCACCCCTCCACTTT.

The V and J genes are TRBV3-1 (or the pseudogene TRBV3-2) and TRBJ2-4; the match to TRBD1 covers 9 bases. Germline CDR1 is LGHDT and CDR2 is YNNKEL (reference sequence). V was clipped by 3 bases and J by 8 bases; unmatched bases: 8. The CDR3 runs 15 residues. The DNA for the CDR3 is TGTGCCAGCAGCCACCACAGGGGGCGAGGAGACATTCAGTACTTC. Translating gives CASSHHRGRGDIQYF.

CDR3 nucleotide sequence: TGTGCCAGCAGCTTAGGCTTGGTAGCGGCACCCCCCTTCAATACGCAGTATTTT. Protein product: CASSLGLVAAPPFNTQYF. The chain combines TRBV7-8 with TRBJ2-3; a weak D match, TRBD2 (6 bases). V gave up 1 base and J gave up 7 bases, with 24 bases separating them. Germline V CDR1 and CDR2: SGHVS, FQNEAQ. The CDR3 covers 18 residues.

This clone has a single count. The chain combines TRBV7-6 with TRBJ2-7, with TRBD1 matching 7 bases. V shed 6 bases, J shed 5 bases, and the junction held 13 bases outside the gene matches. The CDR3 spans 15 residues. The germline V gene has CDR1 SGHVS and CDR2 FNYEAQ. The chain's CDR3 is CASRARTGPFDEQYF. DNA for the CDR3: TGTGCCAGCAGAGCTCGGACAGGACCCTTCGACGAGCAGTACTTC.

This clone was counted a single time. The chain links TRBV27 to TRBJ1-6, with 8 bases identical to TRBD1. The CDR3 consists of 14 residues. Trimming cost V 8 bases and J 8 bases; bases outside gene matches: 8. The germline CDR1 and CDR2 sequences are MNHEY and SMNVEV (reference sequence). In DNA form, the CDR3 reads TGTGCCAGCGGGCCACAGGGGGAGGATTCACCCCTCCACTTT. It is translated as CASGPQGEDSPLHF.

The chain employs TRBV19 and TRBJ1-5, with 8 nucleotides matching TRBD1. The CDR3 spans 14 residues. J gave up 5 bases and V 6 bases, and 6 bases lay outside the gene matches. In germline, CDR1 is LNHDA, CDR2 SQIVND (reference sequence). CDR3 loop: CASRPGQDHQPQHF. DNA for the CDR3: TGTGCCAGTAGACCGGGACAGGACCATCAGCCCCAGCATTTT.

CDR3 DNA sequence: TGTGCCAGCAGTTCCCACTCAGATTCGACAGGTCATGGCTACACCTTC. Amino acids: CASSSHSDSTGHGYTF. The rearrangement uses TRBV28 and TRBJ1-2, with TRBD1 as a possible D gene (6 bases). Germline lookup yields CDR1 MDHEN and CDR2 SYDVKM. The germline V and J ends were trimmed by 4 bases and 6 bases, with 21 bases remaining between them. The CDR3 is 16 residues long.

V usage is TRBV28 and J usage is TRBJ1-4; 8 bases are a match to TRBD1. Looked up from germline, CDR1 is MDHEN and CDR2 is SYDVKM. This CDR3 is built from 15 residues. V trimming: 10 bases; J trimming: 6 bases; junction bases outside the gene matches: 13. CDR3 in amino acids: CANYFRDRSYEKLFF. The CDR3 DNA sequence: TGTGCCAACTATTTCCGGGACAGGTCCTATGAAAAACTGTTTTTT.

This chain uses TRBV28 with TRBJ1-2; 10 bases fit TRBD1. Trimming at V came to 5 bases and at J to 2 bases, leaving 5 bases not matched to a gene. Per germline, CDR1 MDHEN and CDR2 SYDVKM. CDR3 length: 15 amino acids. The CDR3 protein is CASSHDRGRNYGYTF. The CDR3 nucleotides read TGTGCCAGCAGTCACGACAGGGGGCGAAACTATGGCTACACCTTC.

In this sample, this clone turned up a few times. This chain connects TRBV7-2 to TRBJ2-3, with 12 bases identical to TRBD2. This CDR3 region has 19 residues. Germline V lookup: CDR1 SGHTA, CDR2 FQGNSA. V was clipped by 2 bases and J by 6 bases; unmatched bases: 15. Here the CDR3 DNA reads TGTGCCAGCAGCTTAAATGCGGTCATGACTAGCGGGAGATTGGATACGCAGTATTTT. It yields the protein CASSLNAVMTSGRLDTQYF.

The rearrangement joins TRBV11-2 to TRBJ1-2; 7 nucleotides line up with TRBD1. Trimming removed 2 bases from V and 14 bases from J; junction bases left unmatched: 14. Looked up from germline, CDR1 is SGHAT and CDR2 is FQNNGV. The CDR3 length is 14 residues. CDR3 DNA sequence: TGTGCCAGCAGCTTATCATTCAGGGGGGATAGGTGGACCTTC. Translation gives CASSLSFRGDRWTF. The entire variable domain, with the rest obtained from reference TRBV11-2 and TRBJ1-2, is as follows: EAGVAQSPRYKIIEKRQSVAFWCNPISGHATLYWYQQILGQGPKLLIQFQNNGVVDDSQLPKDRFSAERLKGVDSTLKIQPAKLEDSAVYLCASSLSFRGDRWTFGSGTRLTVV.

For this clone: Other nucleotide sequences from this sample produce the same CDR3. The chain carries TRBV4-3 and TRBJ1-5; 7 positions agree with TRBD1. The CDR3 is 15 amino acids. V shed 1 base and J 2 bases; nucleotides not matched to a gene: 2. Germline V lookup: CDR1 LGHNA, CDR2 YSLEER. The CDR3 nucleotides are TGCGCCAGCAGCCAAGGCACAGGGGGCAATCAGCCCCAGCATTTT. It encodes CASSQGTGGNQPQHF.

This chain links TRBV7-9 with TRBJ2-3, with 11 bases aligning to TRBD2. V lost 5 bases, J lost 6 bases, and 10 bases stayed unmatched. This CDR3 comprises 16 residues. The germline V gene encodes CDR1 SEHNR and CDR2 FQNEAQ (reference sequence). DNA of the CDR3: TGTGCCAGCAGCAGACGAACTAGCGGGAGTACGGATACGCAGTATTTT. Amino acid sequence: CASSRRTSGSTDTQYF.

Comments on this clone: The final CDR3 position lacks the conserved phenylalanine or tryptophan, pointing to a likely read error. The rearrangement uses TRBV9 and TRBJ2-7, with 9 bases aligning to TRBD1. Unmatched junction bases numbered 4, after V lost 2 bases and J lost 4 bases. Germline loops: CDR1 SGDLS, CDR2 YYNGEE. The CDR3 has 14 residues. In DNA, the CDR3 is TGTGCCAGCAGCGTCGGACAGGGGTTGTACGAGCAGTACCTC. Translation: CASSVGQGLYEQYL.